These 10 T cell receptor beta chains share one sample of origin, sequenced in a study of cytomegalovirus exposure and HLA in healthy donors. The PCR was carried out with 60 Vbeta primers and 13 Jbeta primers. Produced via immunoSEQ multiplex PCR; TCRdb's table is partial and in-frame only. Of about 180,000 clones listed, over 70% are singletons. The sequencing input was PBMCs. The source of these receptors is a male donor in good health and CMV-seronegative.

This chain joins TRBV27 and TRBJ1-2; 11 positions agree with TRBD1. CDR3 length: 14 residues. J gave up 7 bases and V 2 bases, and 3 bases lay outside the gene matches. CDR1 and CDR2 from the germline V gene are MNHEY and SMNVEV (reference sequence). CDR3 sequence (DNA): TGTGCCAGCAGTTTAGGACAGGGGGCTTCTGGCTACACCTTC. Translated, it gives CASSLGQGASGYTF.

This rearrangement joins TRBV4-1 to TRBJ2-1; D not resolved. Germline V gene lookup returns CDR1 MGHRA and CDR2 YSYEKL. The CDR3 sequence is 14 residues long. The V and J ends lost 1 base and 7 bases respectively, with 11 bases between them. CDR3 protein: CASSQGLLGNEQFF. In nucleotides, the CDR3 is TGCGCCAGCAGCCAAGGGCTGCTAGGAAATGAGCAGTTCTTC.

This clone was detected a few times. This rearrangement joins TRBV19 to TRBJ1-5, with D maybe TRBD1 (6 bases). This CDR3 spans 16 amino acids. Germline lookup yields CDR1 LNHDA and CDR2 SQIVND (reference sequence). V was shortened by 3 bases and J by 1 base, with 13 bases between the two germline ends. The CDR3 DNA is TGTGCCAGTAGTATTGGGACAAAGAGAAGCAATCAGCCCCAGCATTTT. Its translation: CASSIGTKRSNQPQHF.

This clone was counted a few times. The gene calls are TRBV27 and TRBJ2-2; D is perhaps TRBD1 (5 bases). The CDR3 length is 15 residues. The ends were cut back, 2 bases at V and 2 bases at J, with 9 bases in the middle. Germline CDR1 is MNHEY and CDR2 is SMNVEV (reference sequence). CDR3 sequence: CASSLRGRNTGELFF. CDR3 DNA sequence: TGTGCCAGCAGTTTAAGGGGTCGCAACACCGGGGAGCTGTTTTTT.

This sequence joins TRBV27 and TRBJ2-5, with a tentative D call TRBD1 (6 bases). Trimming removed 10 bases at V and 4 bases at J, with 16 bases between. The CDR3 contains 13 residues. Germline V lookup: CDR1 MNHEY, CDR2 SMNVEV (reference sequence). The CDR3 region is CATSRDRLETQYF. The CDR3, as DNA: TGTGCCACCAGCCGCGACAGGTTAGAGACCCAGTACTTC.

V usage is TRBV6-5 and J usage is TRBJ2-3; a weak D match, TRBD2 (6 bases). CDR3 length equals 15 residues. V gave up 0 bases and J gave up 6 bases, with 13 bases separating them. Germline-derived CDR1 and CDR2 are MNHEY and SVGAGI. The CDR3 protein is CASSYSGGVGDTQYF. CDR3 coding DNA: TGTGCCAGCAGTTACTCGGGCGGGGTCGGCGATACGCAGTATTTT.

The chain recombines TRBV19 with TRBJ2-1, with 14 bases that match TRBD2. Per germline, CDR1 LNHDA and CDR2 SQIVND (reference sequence). V was clipped by 1 base and J by 9 bases; unmatched bases: 5. The CDR3 is 16 residues long. The CDR3 spells CASSIGGTSGSPEQFF. In DNA, the CDR3 is TGTGCCAGTAGTATAGGGGGGACTAGCGGGAGTCCTGAGCAGTTCTTC.

A remark on this clone: Germline is not matched at one junction end, which may reflect a read error. Other DNA sequences in the sample encode the same CDR3. The chain links TRBV5-4 to TRBJ1-1; possibly TRBD1 for D (6 bases). The CDR3 has 17 amino acids. Germline loops: CDR1 SGHNT, CDR2 YYREEE (reference sequence). CDR3 nucleotides: TGTGCCAGCAGCTCTTACCAGGGGTATAGGGGGAACACCGAAGCTTTCTTT. It specifies CASSSYQGYRGNTEAFF.

The CDR3 sequence is CASSLARLPYEQYF. The CDR3, as DNA: TGTGCCAGCAGCTTAGCAAGACTCCCGTACGAGCAGTACTTC. The chain uses TRBV7-8 and TRBJ2-7; D call uncertain. V was trimmed by 0 bases and J by 4 bases, leaving 10 bases between them. This CDR3 is built from 14 residues. Germline CDR1 is SGHVS and CDR2 is FQNEAQ.

The chain employs TRBV30 and TRBJ2-3, with TRBD2 matching 8 bases. The length of the CDR3 is 17 residues. V was clipped by 2 bases and J by 5 bases; unmatched bases: 15. The germline gives CDR1 GTSNPN, CDR2 SVGIG (reference sequence). CDR3 bases: TGTGCCTGGAGTCCCCTCTTGAAAGCGGGAGCGGGAGATACGCAGTATTTT. It codes for CAWSPLLKAGAGDTQYF.